The 10 T cell receptor beta chains presented below share a single source sample, sequenced in a study of blood T cell repertoires in COVID-19. The method was immunoSEQ multiplex PCR; TCRdb's version includes in-frame clones alone and lacks a portion of them. Among over 80,000 clones listed, over 65% were seen once. The sample was peripheral blood. The receptors come from a man between 65 and 85 years old with COVID-19, enrolled during active disease.

The chain recombines TRBV6-5 with TRBJ2-2; TRBD2 agrees at 9 bases. The V gene end was trimmed by 0 bases and the J gene end by 6 bases; junction bases not matched to a gene: 5. Per the germline V gene, CDR1 is MNHEY and CDR2 is SVGAGI. The CDR3 has 16 amino acids. For the CDR3, the DNA is TGTGCCAGCAGTTACTCTGCTAGCGGGATAGCCGGGGAGCTGTTTTTT. Protein: CASSYSASGIAGELFF.

The V and J genes are TRBV9 and TRBJ2-3; the D gene is possibly TRBD2 (5 bases). Germline V gives CDR1 SGDLS, CDR2 YYNGEE. V was pared by 4 bases and J by 2 bases, with 20 bases between. This CDR3 is built from 17 residues. The CDR3 loop reads CASSLSSWKGDTDTQYF. DNA for the CDR3: TGTGCCAGCAGCCTCTCGAGCTGGAAGGGAGACACAGATACGCAGTATTTT.

J is TRBJ1-2 and V is TRBV4-2; 7 nucleotides match TRBD1. Germline V gives CDR1 LGHNA, CDR2 YNFKEQ. V lost 1 base to trimming and J lost 4 bases; unmatched junction nucleotides: 3. The CDR3 runs 14 residues. The CDR3 loop reads CASSQGTGFYGYTF. For the CDR3, the DNA is TGTGCCAGCAGCCAAGGGACAGGATTCTATGGCTACACCTTC.

The chain carries TRBV15 and TRBJ1-3; D call uncertain. Germline CDR1 LNHNV, CDR2 YYDKDF (reference sequence). V was shortened by 0 bases and J by 0 bases, with 9 bases between the two germline ends. This CDR3 is built from 16 residues. CDR3 residues: CATSRDRQDSGNTIYF. The CDR3 region has the DNA TGTGCCACCAGCAGAGATCGGCAGGACTCTGGAAACACCATATATTTT.

V gene TRBV9 combines with J gene TRBJ2-1; possibly TRBD2 for D (5 bases). The germline gives CDR1 SGDLS, CDR2 YYNGEE. The germline V and J ends were trimmed by 5 bases and 5 bases, with 8 bases remaining between them. The CDR3 is 12 residues long. CDR3 bases: TGTGCCAGCAGGAGGGATAACAATGAGCAGTTCTTC. Translation gives CASRRDNNEQFF.

This clone has only a few counts. The chain recombines TRBV18 with TRBJ1-2; TRBD1 might be the D (6 bases). The V end lost 5 bases, the J end lost 5 bases, and 15 bases lay between the germline ends. The CDR3 sequence is 14 residues long. The V gene's germline CDR1 is KGHSH and CDR2 LQKENI. The CDR3: CASSTTTGSYGYTF. CDR3 coding DNA: TGTGCCAGCTCAACTACGACAGGCTCTTATGGCTACACCTTC.

The chain couples TRBV28 to TRBJ2-2; 9 bases agree with TRBD1. Germline loops: CDR1 MDHEN, CDR2 SYDVKM. CDR3 size: 14 residues. As DNA, the CDR3 is TGTGTCAGTCGGCCGGGACAGGGTACCGGGGAGCTGTTTTTT. Protein product: CVSRPGQGTGELFF.

The gene calls are TRBV28 and TRBJ2-7; D unresolved. The CDR3 sequence is 11 residues long. Germline V gene sequence: CDR1 MDHEN, CDR2 SYDVKM. With 4 bases removed from V and 8 bases from J, the gap between germline ends came to 9 bases. As DNA, the CDR3 is TGTGCCAGCAGTTCTCCTACGAAGCAGTACTTC. This sequence encodes CASSSPTKQYF. The variable domain in full, with the rest retrieved from reference TRBV28 and TRBJ2-7, is DVKVTQSSRYLVKRTGEKVFLECVQDMDHENMFWYRQDPGLGLRLIYFSYDVKMKEKGDIPEGYSVSREKKERFSLILESASTNQTSMYLCASSSPTKQYFGPGTRLTVT.

The J gene is TRBJ2-3, the V gene TRBV19; TRBD1 is a possible D gene (8 bases). Germline V gives CDR1 LNHDA, CDR2 SQIVND (reference sequence). The CDR3 is 14 amino acids. V dropped 9 bases and J dropped 6 bases, with 19 bases sitting between them. The CDR3 region has the DNA TGTGCCAGCACCTACGACAGGGGAGGGGATACGCAGTATTTT. It codes for CASTYDRGGDTQYF.

The chain links TRBV7-2 to TRBJ1-2, with 8 bases lining up with TRBD1. Looked up from germline, CDR1 is SGHTA and CDR2 is FQGNSA. This CDR3 is built from 15 residues. V dropped 3 bases and J dropped 7; count of bases not matched to a gene: 10. The CDR3 DNA follows: TGTGCCAGCAGCTTGAGCTCAGGGGGCGGGGTTGGCTACACCTTC. Translating gives CASSLSSGGGVGYTF. The full variable domain, rest sourced from reference TRBV7-2 and TRBJ1-2, is GAGVSQSPSNKVTEKGKDVELRCDPISGHTALYWYRQSLGQGLEFLIYFQGNSAPDKSGLPSDRFSAERTGGSVSTLTIQRTQQEDSAVYLCASSLSSGGGVGYTFGSGTRLTVV.